The 19 T cell receptor beta chains presented below share a single source sample, sequenced in a study of control samples from healthy donors and cancer patients. TCRdb keeps only in-frame clones here, not all; method: immunoSEQ multiplex PCR. The sample shows approximately 160,000 clones, about nine tenths of them seen only once. The sequenced sample was blood. Every receptor here comes from a woman in her thirties or forties in good health.

V usage is TRBV6-5 and J usage is TRBJ1-1; D remains unclear. Germline V CDR1 and CDR2: MNHEY, SVGAGI. CDR3 length equals 14 residues. Trimming took off 5 bases at V and 3 bases at J, with 13 bases between the two ends. The DNA for the CDR3 is TGTGCCAGCAGTCTACAGCGGGAGGACACTGAAGCTTTCTTT. As protein: CASSLQREDTEAFF.

V gene TRBV11-2 combines with J gene TRBJ2-3; D could derive from TRBD1 or TRBD2 (6 bases each). This CDR3 contains 14 residues. Trimming removed 4 bases from V and 5 bases from J, with 13 bases in between. The V gene's germline CDR1 is SGHAT and CDR2 FQNNGV. CDR3 coding DNA: TGTGCCAGCAGCTATACAGGGCGGGGAGATACGCAGTATTTT. This sequence encodes CASSYTGRGDTQYF. The full variable domain, rest sourced from reference TRBV11-2 and TRBJ2-3, is EAGVAQSPRYKIIEKRQSVAFWCNPISGHATLYWYQQILGQGPKLLIQFQNNGVVDDSQLPKDRFSAERLKGVDSTLKIQPAKLEDSAVYLCASSYTGRGDTQYFGPGTRLTVL.

This clone is a singleton in its sample. The chain has TRBV5-1 and TRBJ1-3, with D perhaps matching TRBD1 (5 bases). V was trimmed by 4 bases and J by 8 bases, leaving 13 bases between them. From germline, CDR1 is SGHRS and CDR2 YFSETQ. This CDR3 contains 13 residues. In nucleotides, the CDR3 is TGCGCCAGCAGCCGGGACGGCCGCGACACCATATATTTT. It translates to CASSRDGRDTIYF.

This rearrangement joins TRBV18 to TRBJ1-2; D not resolved. V was pared by 2 bases and J by 2 bases, with 6 bases between. The CDR3 has 13 amino acids. Germline V gene data show CDR1 as KGHSH and CDR2 as LQKENI. CDR3 in amino acids: CASSPIGNYGYTF. CDR3 DNA sequence: TGTGCCAGCTCACCAATCGGAAACTATGGCTACACCTTC.

The chain links TRBV5-1 to TRBJ2-3; D is unclear. Trimming took 0 bases from V and 4 from J, leaving 12 bases between them. Germline V gives CDR1 SGHRS, CDR2 YFSETQ. The CDR3 sequence is 15 residues long. The CDR3 coding sequence is TGCGCCAGCAGCTTGGGAGCTGTTCGGGCAGATACGCAGTATTTT. It translates to CASSLGAVRADTQYF.

The chain combines TRBV19 with TRBJ2-7, with D perhaps matching TRBD1 or TRBD2 (5 bases each). Germline loops: CDR1 LNHDA, CDR2 SQIVND (reference sequence). The CDR3 is made up of 14 amino acids. Trimming pared 5 bases from V and 2 bases from J, leaving 13 bases between. Written as DNA, the CDR3 is TGTGCCAGTAGTGGGGACCCTTTCCCCTACGAGCAGTACTTC. Its translation: CASSGDPFPYEQYF.

V and J are TRBV6-5 and TRBJ1-1; D unresolved. The V end lost 2 bases, the J end lost 10 bases, and 14 bases lay between the germline ends. CDR1 and CDR2 (germline): MNHEY, SVGAGI. This CDR3 comprises 13 residues. The CDR3 region has the DNA TGTGCCAGCAGTTACGACCTCCGACGAGGAGCTTTCTTT. This gives the protein CASSYDLRRGAFF.

The chain is built from TRBV15 and TRBJ1-1; no clear D gene. Trimming left V 0 bases short and J 6 bases short, with 14 bases between. Germline CDR1 reads LNHNV; CDR2 reads YYDKDF (reference sequence). This CDR3 contains 15 residues. CDR3 amino acids: CATSRDRETSSEAFF. The CDR3 DNA reads TGTGCCACCAGCAGAGATCGAGAGACTTCCTCTGAAGCTTTCTTT.

The chain links TRBV2 to TRBJ2-5, with D perhaps TRBD1 (5 bases). V lost 8 bases and J 5 bases, leaving 18 bases between the germline ends. This CDR3 spans 14 amino acids. The V gene's germline CDR1 is SNHLY and CDR2 FYNNEI. CDR3 residues: CASALGRAVETQYF. The CDR3 DNA is TGTGCCAGCGCCCTCGGCAGGGCCGTGGAGACCCAGTACTTC.

The chain employs TRBV28 and TRBJ2-7, with TRBD2 matching 7 bases. The J segment lost 3 bases and the V segment lost 7 bases, leaving 12 bases of the junction unmatched. The germline CDR1 and CDR2 sequences are MDHEN and SYDVKM. CDR3 length: 15 residues. The DNA of the CDR3 is TGTGCCAGCACCACCCCCCGGGAGGCCTACTACGAGCAGTACTTC. Protein product: CASTTPREAYYEQYF.

The rearrangement links TRBV19 to TRBJ1-2, with 9 bases aligning to TRBD1. CDR3 length equals 15 residues. Germline-derived CDR1 and CDR2 are LNHDA and SQIVND (reference sequence). V dropped 9 bases and J dropped 3; count of bases not matched to a gene: 11. CDR3 protein: CASKNRDREDYGYTF. The CDR3 nucleotides read TGTGCCAGCAAAAACCGGGACAGGGAGGACTATGGCTACACCTTC.

The chain is built from TRBV2 and TRBJ2-7; 12 nucleotides match TRBD1. Germline V gene data show CDR1 as SNHLY and CDR2 as FYNNEI. CDR3 length: 15 amino acids. The junction had 9 bases not matched to a gene; V was cut back by 6 bases and J by 6 bases. The CDR3 region has the DNA TGTGCCAGCAGCTATCCGGGACAGGGGGCGGGCGAGCAGTACTTC. It encodes CASSYPGQGAGEQYF. Combining the CDR3 with reference TRBV2 and TRBJ2-7 gives the whole variable domain EPEVTQTPSHQVTQMGQEVILRCVPISNHLYFYWYRQILGQKVEFLVSFYNNEISEKSEIFDDQFSVERPDGSNFTLKIRSTKLEDSAMYFCASSYPGQGAGEQYFGPGTRLTVT.

V is TRBV2 and J is TRBJ2-3; tentatively, D is TRBD1 or TRBD2 (6 bases each). CDR3 length: 15 residues. Trimming cost V 5 bases and J 2 bases, with 14 bases left between them. Looked up from germline, CDR1 is SNHLY and CDR2 is FYNNEI. CDR3 DNA sequence: TGTGCCAGCAGTAGGTTAGGGGGGAACACAGATACGCAGTATTTT. This codes for CASSRLGGNTDTQYF.

The chain carries TRBV6-5 and TRBJ2-7, with D possibly matching TRBD1 (5 bases). The CDR3 spans 14 residues. Trimming took off 7 bases at V and 2 bases at J, with 15 bases between the two ends. CDR1 and CDR2 (germline): MNHEY, SVGAGI. Here the CDR3 DNA reads TGTGCCAGCACTTCATCCAGGGTGGCCTACGAGCAGTACTTC. It translates to CASTSSRVAYEQYF.

The rearrangement links TRBV18 to TRBJ2-2; the match to TRBD2 covers 12 bases. This CDR3 spans 15 amino acids. Unmatched junction bases numbered 5, after V lost 6 bases and J lost 6 bases. The V gene's germline CDR1 is KGHSH and CDR2 LQKENI. The CDR3 nucleotides read TGTGCCAGCTCCCCTAGCGGGGGGGCCGCCGGGGAGCTGTTTTTT. Encoded protein: CASSPSGGAAGELFF.

The rearrangement joins TRBV6-5 to TRBJ1-6; 9 nucleotides match TRBD1. This CDR3 spans 15 amino acids. V lost 7 bases and J lost 3; bases outside the gene matches: 4. Germline-derived CDR1 and CDR2 are MNHEY and SVGAGI. The CDR3 sequence is CASIPTGGYNSPLHF. CDR3 DNA sequence: TGTGCCAGCATTCCGACAGGGGGCTATAATTCACCCCTCCACTTT.

This clone appeared once. The chain couples TRBV7-6 to TRBJ2-5, with TRBD1 matching 7 bases. CDR1 SGHVS and CDR2 FNYEAQ come from the germline V gene. Trimming at V came to 3 bases and at J to 0 bases, leaving 1 base not matched to a gene. The CDR3 has 14 residues. The CDR3 DNA sequence: TGTGCCAGCAGCTTTGACAGGGACCAAGAGACCCAGTACTTC. Protein sequence: CASSFDRDQETQYF.

This clone was counted only a few times. CDR3 nucleotides: TGTGCCAGCCGACAGTCGGGCCAAAAACTGTTTTTT. As protein: CASRQSGQKLFF. The gene calls are TRBV11-2 and TRBJ1-4; D perhaps matches TRBD1 (5 bases). The germline V gene has CDR1 SGHAT and CDR2 FQNNGV. The CDR3 runs 12 residues. The V end lost 8 bases, the J end lost 9 bases, and 13 bases lay between the germline ends.

The J gene is TRBJ1-4, the V gene TRBV6-1, with D hard to call. The CDR3 loop spans 16 amino acids. V gave up 2 bases and J gave up 2 bases, with 12 bases separating them. Germline CDR1 reads MNHNS; CDR2 reads SASEGT. DNA of the CDR3: TGTGCCAGCAGTGAATCCGGAAGGTGGACTAATGAAAAACTGTTTTTT. Its translation: CASSESGRWTNEKLFF.